Listed here are 20 T cell receptor beta chains from one sample, sequenced in a study of blood T cells in healthy people across ages. Then a second PCR, running about 7 to 11 cycles, was carried out with a sample-barcoded 5' primer and a J-beta primer mix. TCRdb re-analysed the 5' RACE reads in MiXCR, keeping a single row per CDR3 protein. Among 650,000 to 900,000 distinct CDR3 sequences listed, 60% to 80% were seen once. The sample was blood. The receptors were sampled from a man aged 25 to 45 in good health.

This clonotype has only a few counts. The chain couples TRBV20-1 to TRBJ2-5, with D perhaps matching TRBD2 (5 bases). The CDR3 length is 11 residues. CDR1 is DFQATT, CDR2 SNEGSKA, per germline (reference sequence). Trimming cost V 6 bases and J 5 bases, with 10 bases left between them. CDR3 DNA: TGCAGTGCGCAAACTAGGGAGACCCAGTACTTC. This codes for CSAQTRETQYF.

This chain connects TRBV12-3 or TRBV12-4 to TRBJ2-7; 7 nucleotides agree with TRBD2. The CDR3 loop spans 15 amino acids. J was trimmed by 0 bases and V by 6 bases; bases with no gene match: 8. The CDR3 sequence: CASRQSGALSYEQYF. Here the CDR3 DNA reads TGTGCCAGCAGACAAAGCGGGGCCCTCTCCTACGAGCAGTACTTC.

The chain uses TRBV7-2 and TRBJ2-5; 8 positions match TRBD2. With 9 bases clipped from V and 5 bases from J, the junction kept 14 bases outside the gene matches. Per the germline V gene, CDR1 is SGHTA and CDR2 is FQGNSA. This CDR3 has 15 residues. CDR3 loop: CASTLRASGRETQYF. The DNA of the CDR3 is TGTGCCAGTACCCTTCGGGCTAGCGGGCGGGAGACCCAGTACTTC.

This clonotype was seen more than once but under ten times. CDR3 amino acids: CSAGLEETQYF. The CDR3 DNA reads as TGCAGTGCGGGACTAGAAGAGACCCAGTACTTC. The J gene is TRBJ2-5, the V gene TRBV20-1, with TRBD2 matching over 8 bases. CDR1 is DFQATT and CDR2 is SNEGSKA in the germline V gene (reference sequence). The J segment lost 3 bases and the V segment lost 6 bases, leaving 0 bases of the junction unmatched. This CDR3 comprises 11 residues.

V is TRBV6-2 or TRBV6-3 and J is TRBJ2-4, with 8 positions matching TRBD1. The J call may be incorrect, as the DNA end agrees better with TRBJ2-5. CDR3 size: 15 residues. CDR1 is MNHEY and CDR2 is SVGEGT in the germline V gene. In DNA, the CDR3 is TGTGCCAGCAGTTACGCGGGACAGGTCCAAGAGACCCAGTACTTC. Encoded protein: CASSYAGQVQETQYF.

This clonotype was seen only once. The CDR3 is CSARDLVGGRTDEQFF. The CDR3 DNA sequence: TGCAGTGCTAGAGATCTTGTCGGGGGGCGGACCGATGAGCAGTTCTTC. The chain employs TRBV20-1 and TRBJ2-1, with D maybe TRBD2 (7 bases). V dropped 0 bases and J dropped 8 bases, with 20 bases sitting between them. There are 16 residues in the CDR3. Looked up from germline, CDR1 is DFQATT and CDR2 is SNEGSKA (reference sequence).

The chain combines TRBV4-2 with TRBJ2-1, with D hard to call. V was trimmed by 0 bases and J by 10 bases, leaving 10 bases between them. From germline, CDR1 is LGHNA and CDR2 YNFKEQ. The CDR3 loop spans 13 amino acids. Here the CDR3 DNA reads TGTGCCAGCAGCCAAGAACTGGGTGGCGAGCAGTTCTTC. The encoded protein is CASSQELGGEQFF.

This clonotype was observed a handful of times. J is TRBJ1-2 and V is TRBV25-1; TRBD1 matches 7 bases. This CDR3 has 13 amino acids. With V trimmed by 8 bases and J by 6 bases, 9 bases remained unmatched. From germline, CDR1 is MGHDK and CDR2 SYGVNS. Here the CDR3 reads CASSGTAYHGYTF. The DNA of the CDR3 is TGTGCCAGCTCAGGGACAGCCTATCATGGCTACACCTTC.

V gene TRBV29-1 combines with J gene TRBJ2-7; D gene unclear. Per germline, CDR1 SQVTM and CDR2 ANQGSEA. Between the trimmed V and J ends, which lost 4 bases and 2 bases, there was a span of 9 bases. This CDR3 is 12 amino acids long. The CDR3 loop reads CSVVNTAYEQYF. The DNA of the CDR3 is TGCAGCGTTGTTAACACCGCCTACGAGCAGTACTTC.

This chain joins TRBV4-3 and TRBJ1-4; a weak D match, TRBD1 (5 bases). This CDR3 spans 16 amino acids. The V and J ends lost 2 bases and 4 bases respectively, with 14 bases between them. From germline, CDR1 is LGHNA and CDR2 YSLEER. CDR3 in DNA: TGCGCCAGCAGCCAAAATCCAGGGAAACTTAATGAAAAACTGTTTTTT. Translation gives CASSQNPGKLNEKLFF.

The sample holds one count of this clonotype. The V and J genes are TRBV20-1 and TRBJ1-1; D not certain. Germline values: CDR1 DFQATT, CDR2 SNEGSKA (reference sequence). There are 13 residues in the CDR3. CDR3 nucleotides: TGCAGAGCCGTAAGGGCTCGGGCTACTGAAGCTTTCTTT. Translating it yields CRAVRARATEAFF.

This chain uses TRBV20-1 with TRBJ2-1; perhaps D is TRBD1 or TRBD2 (5 bases each). Germline V gives CDR1 DFQATT, CDR2 SNEGSKA (reference sequence). V was pared by 3 bases and J by 4 bases, with 19 bases between. This CDR3 contains 16 residues. In DNA, the CDR3 is TGCAGTGCTAGGAGGAGGCGGCAGGGAAGTTACAATGAGCAGTTCTTC. Its protein is CSARRRRQGSYNEQFF.

The chain carries TRBV29-1 and TRBJ1-5; D not certain. Germline CDR1 reads SQVTM; CDR2 reads ANQGSEA. The CDR3 loop spans 14 amino acids. V was pared by 1 base and J by 6 bases, with 13 bases between. The CDR3 here is CSVEVGNSGQPQHF. The CDR3 bases are TGCAGCGTTGAAGTAGGGAACTCAGGTCAGCCCCAGCATTTT. Using reference TRBV29-1 and TRBJ1-5 for the parts outside the CDR3, the full variable domain is SAVISQKPSRDICQRGTSLTIQCQVDSQVTMMFWYRQQPGQSLTLIATANQGSEATYESGFVIDKFPISRPNLTFSTLTVSNMSPEDSSIYLCSVEVGNSGQPQHFGDGTRLSIL.

V usage is TRBV4-2 and J usage is TRBJ1-6; D is unresolved. Trimming cost V 0 bases and J 4 bases, with 7 bases left between them. Germline V gene data show CDR1 as LGHNA and CDR2 as YNFKEQ. CDR3 length: 15 residues. CDR3 coding DNA: TGTGCCAGCAGCCAAGATGTAGATTATAATTCACCCCTCCACTTT. This encodes CASSQDVDYNSPLHF.

On this clonotype: Just one base apart from a much larger clone, this may be a read error. This chain joins TRBV7-9 and TRBJ2-3; D unresolved. The germline V gene has CDR1 SEHNR and CDR2 FQNEAQ (reference sequence). V was trimmed by 4 bases and J by 3 bases, leaving 5 bases between them. The CDR3 spans 12 residues. The CDR3 region has the DNA TGTGCCAGCAGCTCAGCAACAGATACGCAGTATTTT. This codes for CASSSATDTQYF.

The chain links TRBV25-1 to TRBJ1-1; D is uncertain. Per germline, CDR1 MGHDK and CDR2 SYGVNS. CDR3 length: 14 residues. The V end lost 6 bases, the J end lost 4 bases, and 15 bases lay between the germline ends. The CDR3 loop is CASRGRGVITEAFF. In DNA form, the CDR3 reads TGTGCCAGCAGGGGTCGCGGTGTTATCACTGAAGCTTTCTTT. The full variable domain, in which reference TRBV25-1 and TRBJ1-1 provide the parts outside the CDR3, is EADIYQTPRYLVIGTGKKITLECSQTMGHDKMYWYQQDPGMELHLIHYSYGVNSTEKGDLSSESTVSRIRTEHFPLTLESARPSHTSQYLCASRGRGVITEAFFGQGTRLTVV.

The rearrangement joins TRBV7-7 to TRBJ2-5, with unresolved D. The germline V gene has CDR1 SSHAT and CDR2 FNYEAQ (reference sequence). The CDR3 consists of 13 residues. The V end was cut by 2 bases, the J end by 2 bases, with 6 bases between. For the CDR3, the DNA is TGTGCCAGCAGCTTACAGTCACAAGAGACCCAGTACTTC. Protein product: CASSLQSQETQYF.

J is TRBJ1-1 and V is TRBV9, with a weak D call TRBD1 (5 bases). The CDR3 sequence is 15 residues long. V lost 4 bases and J lost 3, with 16 bases in between. Germline V gene sequence: CDR1 SGDLS, CDR2 YYNGEE. CDR3 sequence reads: CASSLVRGFDTEAFF. The CDR3 DNA reads TGTGCCAGCAGCTTGGTACGGGGGTTCGACACTGAAGCTTTCTTT.

This clonotype was observed many times. The CDR3 bases are TGTGCCAGCAGTGACTCCGGGGGTTGGGGGTCCAATCAGCCCCAGCATTTT. This gives the protein CASSDSGGWGSNQPQHF. The chain combines TRBV6-4 with TRBJ1-5; maybe TRBD1 (5 bases). Germline CDR1 and CDR2: MRHNA and SNTAGT. The CDR3 loop spans 17 amino acids. Deletions cut 0 bases from V and 3 bases from J, with 15 bases between.

The chain couples TRBV10-3 to TRBJ2-2; D is unclear. This CDR3 contains 14 residues. The V gene lost 2 bases and the J gene lost 3 bases, with 7 bases spanning the gap. From germline, CDR1 is ENHRY and CDR2 SYGVKD. CDR3 sequence (DNA): TGTGCCATCAGTGAGGGTAGGGACACCGGGGAGCTGTTTTTT. It encodes CAISEGRDTGELFF.